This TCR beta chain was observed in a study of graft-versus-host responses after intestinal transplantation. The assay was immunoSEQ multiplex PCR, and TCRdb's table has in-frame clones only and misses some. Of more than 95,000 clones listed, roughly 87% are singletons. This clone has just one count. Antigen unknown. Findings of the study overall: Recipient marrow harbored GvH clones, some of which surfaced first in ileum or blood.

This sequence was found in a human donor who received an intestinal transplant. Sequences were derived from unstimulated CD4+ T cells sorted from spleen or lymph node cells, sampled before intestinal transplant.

The CDR3 region is CASGVLGDTQYF. DNA for the CDR3: TGTGCCAGCGGGGTTTTGGGGGATACGCAGTATTTT. The J gene is TRBJ2-3, the V gene TRBV2; D gene uncertain. This CDR3 comprises 12 residues. Germline assignment: CDR1 SNHLY and CDR2 FYNNEI. Deletions cut 8 bases from V and 6 bases from J, with 12 bases between.